This TCR beta chain came from a study of blood T cells in healthy people across ages. This clonotype turned up a few times. A much larger clone differs from this one at a single base, so this may be a read error. Samples each had at least 5 micrograms of total RNA extracted. Together with a sample-barcoded 5' primer, a J-beta primer mix was included in a second PCR lasting about 6 to 12 cycles. TCRdb re-analysed the 5' RACE reads in MiXCR, keeping a single row per CDR3 protein. Seen here are about 650,000 distinct CDR3 sequences, about 30% observed once, and the top ten hold 15%. This CDR3 contains 15 residues.

Specimen: blood. This chain joins TRBV12-3 or TRBV12-4 and TRBJ2-6; 8 nucleotides align to TRBD1. The source is a woman at least 80 years old in good health. CDR3 in DNA: TGTGCCAGCACCCCAGGGGGCTCTGGGGCCAACGTCCGGACTTTC. This gives the protein CASTPGGSGANVRTF.